The 26 T cell receptor beta chains given below trace back to one sample, sequenced in a study of blood T cells in healthy people across ages. Sample-barcoded 5' priming and a J-beta primer mix drove a second PCR of 7 to 11 cycles. TCRdb processed the 5' RACE reads anew with MiXCR; each CDR3 protein has one entry. The data hold about a million distinct CDR3 sequences, with just over 50% observed a single time. The sample comprised blood. The receptors come from a woman between 55 and 75 years old in good health.

CDR3 nucleotide sequence: TGCAGTGCTTACCGACAGCCCTATGGCTACACCTTC. Residues: CSAYRQPYGYTF. The chain recombines TRBV20-1 with TRBJ1-2; D possibly corresponds to TRBD1 (5 bases). Per the germline V gene, CDR1 is DFQATT and CDR2 is SNEGSKA (reference sequence). V was shortened by 5 bases and J by 4 bases, with 11 bases between the two germline ends. The CDR3 has 12 amino acids.

The chain links TRBV12-3 or TRBV12-4 to TRBJ1-4, with a possible D match to TRBD1 (5 bases). V was trimmed by 4 bases and J by 8 bases, leaving 14 bases between them. This CDR3 comprises 14 residues. CDR3 sequence: CASSSSWGEEKLFF. CDR3 coding DNA: TGTGCCAGCAGTTCGTCGTGGGGGGAAGAAAAACTGTTTTTT.

The rearrangement uses TRBV20-1 and TRBJ2-7, with D maybe TRBD1 (5 bases). Germline CDR1 and CDR2: DFQATT and SNEGSKA (reference sequence). This CDR3 is 14 amino acids long. V lost 5 bases, J lost 3 bases, and 17 bases lay in between. This CDR3 is CSAPLGVFDYEQYF. The CDR3 nucleotides are TGCAGTGCTCCTCTAGGGGTTTTTGACTACGAGCAGTACTTC.

V usage is TRBV9 and J usage is TRBJ1-1; D not resolved. The CDR3 extends over 13 amino acids. Germline values: CDR1 SGDLS, CDR2 YYNGEE. Trimming removed 3 bases from V and 1 base from J, with 7 bases in between. The CDR3: CASSAPGNTEAFF. CDR3 in DNA: TGTGCCAGCAGCGCCCCTGGGAACACTGAAGCTTTCTTT.

This clonotype was counted between two and nine times. This rearrangement joins TRBV7-9 to TRBJ2-1; perhaps TRBD1 as D (6 bases). The CDR3 has 16 amino acids. V was pared by 1 base and J by 2 bases, with 12 bases between. CDR1 and CDR2 (germline): SEHNR, FQNEAQ (reference sequence). The CDR3 sequence: CASSLVMGAPYNEQFF. The DNA of the CDR3 is TGTGCCAGCAGCTTAGTTATGGGGGCGCCCTACAATGAGCAGTTCTTC.

This clonotype has just one count. The rearrangement links TRBV7-2 to TRBJ1-6; no definite D call. Germline-derived CDR1 and CDR2 are SGHTA and FQGNSA. This CDR3 has 16 residues. Trimming pared 5 bases from V and 0 bases from J, leaving 11 bases between. CDR3: CASSEGRSSYNSPLHF. CDR3 bases: TGTGCCAGCAGCGAGGGCAGGAGCTCCTATAATTCACCCCTCCACTTT.

This rearrangement joins TRBV30 to TRBJ2-4, with D possibly TRBD1 on 6 matching bases. With the DNA end fitting TRBJ2-7 better, the J assignment may be wrong. This CDR3 region has 13 residues. The germline CDR1 and CDR2 sequences are GTSNPN and SVGIG (reference sequence). CDR3: CAWSGTARGEQYF. The CDR3, as DNA: TGTGCCTGGAGTGGGACAGCGAGGGGCGAGCAGTACTTC.

This clonotype has a handful of counts. The chain uses TRBV20-1 and TRBJ2-4; the match to TRBD2 covers 11 bases. The end of the DNA fits TRBJ2-7 better, so the J call may be wrong. The germline gives CDR1 DFQATT, CDR2 SNEGSKA (reference sequence). There are 15 residues in the CDR3. Written as DNA, the CDR3 is TGCAGTGCTAGAGATGGAATGACTAGCGGGAACGAGCAGTACTTC. Translated: CSARDGMTSGNEQYF.

This clonotype was found many times. CDR3 DNA sequence: TGTGCCAGCAAGCCGGGGATCTCTGGGGCCAACGTCCTGACTTTC. Its translation: CASKPGISGANVLTF. The chain links TRBV7-2 to TRBJ2-6, with a possible D match to TRBD2 (5 bases). Trimming removed 7 bases at V and 0 bases at J, with 10 bases between. Germline V CDR1 and CDR2: SGHTA, FQGNSA. This CDR3 is built from 15 residues.

This chain joins TRBV9 and TRBJ2-7, with no clear D. Deletions cut 3 bases from V and 0 bases from J, with 16 bases between. In germline, CDR1 is SGDLS, CDR2 YYNGEE. The CDR3 sequence is 16 residues long. The CDR3 bases are TGTGCCAGCAGCGAATTCGACGGGCCACCCTCCTACGAGCAGTACTTC. The encoded protein is CASSEFDGPPSYEQYF.

A few counts support this clonotype. V and J are TRBV4-2 and TRBJ1-2; 9 bases fit TRBD1. Germline V lookup: CDR1 LGHNA, CDR2 YNFKEQ. This CDR3 is built from 16 residues. V trimming: 0 bases; J trimming: 8 bases; junction bases outside the gene matches: 10. CDR3 sequence: CASSQDLQGAKGGYTF. CDR3 DNA sequence: TGTGCCAGCAGCCAAGATTTACAGGGGGCGAAGGGCGGCTACACCTTC.

This clonotype was seen a few times. The rearrangement joins TRBV6-1 to TRBJ1-4; D is ambiguous. There are 11 residues in the CDR3. Trimming removed 7 bases at V and 8 bases at J, with 8 bases between. Germline V gene data show CDR1 as MNHNS and CDR2 as SASEGT. The CDR3 protein is CASNTEEKLFF. The CDR3 DNA follows: TGTGCCAGCAACACGGAGGAAAAACTGTTTTTT.

This clonotype came up a few times. The CDR3 region has the DNA TGCGCCAGCAGCGCGTCTAGCGTCAGGGGCTACGAGCAGTACTTC. Translating it yields CASSASSVRGYEQYF. The V gene is TRBV5-1, the J gene TRBJ2-5; D possibly uses TRBD1 or TRBD2 (6 bases each). The J call could be wrong; TRBJ2-7 is a better fit for the DNA end. Germline lookup yields CDR1 SGHRS and CDR2 YFSETQ. This CDR3 spans 15 amino acids.

This clonotype occurred a few times. This chain connects TRBV29-1 to TRBJ2-1; 7 bases match TRBD1. V gave up 6 bases and J gave up 4 bases; unmatched junction bases: 9. The CDR3 covers 14 residues. Germline loops: CDR1 SQVTM, CDR2 ANQGSEA. In DNA, the CDR3 is TGCAGCGTCATGGGGACAGAGGATTACAATGAGCAGTTCTTC. It specifies CSVMGTEDYNEQFF.

This chain links TRBV25-1 with TRBJ2-1, with a tentative D call TRBD2 (6 bases). Germline CDR1 is MGHDK and CDR2 is SYGVNS. Trimming stripped 0 bases from V and 3 bases from J, with 12 bases between. The CDR3 covers 16 residues. CDR3 DNA: TGTGCCAGCAGTGAATACCAGTTGGGGGGCTACAATGAGCAGTTCTTC. Residues: CASSEYQLGGYNEQFF. Using reference TRBV25-1 and TRBJ2-1 for the parts outside the CDR3, the full variable domain is EADIYQTPRYLVIGTGKKITLECSQTMGHDKMYWYQQDPGMELHLIHYSYGVNSTEKGDLSSESTVSRIRTEHFPLTLESARPSHTSQYLCASSEYQLGGYNEQFFGPGTRLTVL.

V usage is TRBV2 and J usage is TRBJ1-4, with 9 bases fitting TRBD1. This CDR3 has 16 amino acids. The V gene's germline CDR1 is SNHLY and CDR2 FYNNEI. J lost 4 bases, V lost 6 bases, and 9 bases had no gene match. The CDR3 DNA reads as TGTGCCAGCAGCGCCACCCGACAGGGGGTTAATGAAAAACTGTTTTTT. Its translation is CASSATRQGVNEKLFF.

The J gene is TRBJ2-2, the V gene TRBV4-1, with 9 bases lining up with TRBD1. The CDR3 runs 16 residues. The J segment lost 4 bases and the V segment lost 3 bases, leaving 6 bases of the junction unmatched. Looked up from germline, CDR1 is MGHRA and CDR2 is YSYEKL. The CDR3 nucleotides read TGCGCCAGCAGCCAGACGACAGGGGGGACCACCGGGGAGCTGTTTTTT. Translation gives CASSQTTGGTTGELFF.

Only a few counts were recorded for this clonotype. The junction departs from the called germline gene at one end, perhaps through a read error. J is TRBJ2-3 and V is TRBV7-9; 10 bases match TRBD2. CDR1 and CDR2 from the germline V gene are SEHNR and FQNEAQ (reference sequence). CDR3 length equals 15 residues. The CDR3 coding sequence is TGTGCCAGCAGCCTAGCGGGAGCCACAACAGATACGCAGTATTTT. Its protein is CASSLAGATTDTQYF.

This clonotype was observed a handful of times. This chain links TRBV18 with TRBJ2-7; the D is unclear. Germline values: CDR1 KGHSH, CDR2 LQKENI. The CDR3 covers 14 residues. Between the trimmed V and J ends, which lost 3 bases and 0 bases, there was a span of 9 bases. The CDR3 nucleotides are TGTGCCAGCTCACCTTCGTCGACCTCCTACGAGCAGTACTTC. It specifies CASSPSSTSYEQYF.

The chain recombines TRBV6-6 with TRBJ2-5; TRBD2 is a possible D gene (5 bases). Deletions cut 5 bases from V and 5 bases from J, with 15 bases between. CDR3 length equals 14 residues. Germline CDR1 is MNHNY and CDR2 is SVGAGI (reference sequence). The CDR3 DNA follows: TGTGCCAGCAGTATCCCCGGGGAGTGGGAGACCCAGTACTTC. Amino acids: CASSIPGEWETQYF.

The chain recombines TRBV12-3 or TRBV12-4 with TRBJ2-7; no firm D call. The germline V and J ends were trimmed by 5 bases and 4 bases, with 15 bases remaining between them. The CDR3 totals 14 residues. The CDR3 nucleotides are TGTGCCAGCAGTAGAAGAACCGAACCGTACGAGCAGTACTTC. It codes for CASSRRTEPYEQYF.

This chain joins TRBV28 and TRBJ1-5; D is unclear. There are 13 residues in the CDR3. In germline, CDR1 is MDHEN, CDR2 SYDVKM. Trimming removed 5 bases from V and 10 bases from J, with 15 bases in between. In nucleotides, the CDR3 is TGTGCCAGCAGTGTCCCTTCCCACGGACCCCAGCATTTT. Translated, it gives CASSVPSHGPQHF.

The chain couples TRBV6-2 or TRBV6-3 to TRBJ2-5; D gene uncertain. The germline V and J ends were trimmed by 7 bases and 6 bases, with 18 bases remaining between them. This CDR3 spans 14 amino acids. Germline values: CDR1 MNHEY, CDR2 SVGEGT. The CDR3 loop is CASTPPSGPKTQYF. CDR3 nucleotide sequence: TGTGCCAGCACCCCTCCGTCGGGCCCCAAGACCCAGTACTTC.

The genes are TRBV28 and TRBJ2-5, with D possibly being TRBD1 (6 bases). V shed 4 bases and J shed 13 bases, with 22 bases lying between them. Germline CDR1 MDHEN, CDR2 SYDVKM. The CDR3 totals 14 residues. For the CDR3, the DNA is TGTGCCAGCAGTTCGCCCGGACTGACAGGACGGCTGTACTTC. It specifies CASSSPGLTGRLYF.

The rearrangement joins TRBV20-1 to TRBJ2-7, with D perhaps being TRBD1 or TRBD2 (5 bases each). The germline V gene has CDR1 DFQATT and CDR2 SNEGSKA (reference sequence). The CDR3 has 15 amino acids. V was trimmed by 1 base and J by 0 bases, leaving 13 bases between them. DNA for the CDR3: TGCAGTGCTAGAGTGGGGGAACAGGCCTCCTACGAGCAGTACTTC. Residues: CSARVGEQASYEQYF.

For this clonotype: A much larger clone sits a single nucleotide away, making a read error possible. V usage is TRBV3-1 and J usage is TRBJ2-1; the D gene could be TRBD1 or TRBD2 (6 bases each). Trimming took off 1 base at V and 6 bases at J, with 16 bases between the two ends. Germline loops: CDR1 LGHDT, CDR2 YNNKEL (reference sequence). The CDR3 covers 16 residues. CDR3 DNA: TGTGCCAGCAGCCAAGGACTAGGACAGTGGAGCAATGAGCAGTTCTTC. It yields the protein CASSQGLGQWSNEQFF.